This T cell receptor (beta chain) originates from a study of T cells in Graves' hyperthyroidism and ophthalmopathy. CDR3 length equals 15 residues. Per the germline V gene, CDR1 is SEHNR and CDR2 is FQNEAQ (reference sequence). V lost 7 bases, J lost 5 bases, and 8 bases stayed unmatched. Amplification targeted TCR beta CDR3 regions from RNA transcripts. Primed by the HTBI set, a first-round RT-PCR was run on the TCR CDR3. Each CDR3 protein gets one entry after TCRdb re-called the multiplex PCR reads with MiXCR. This table holds approximately 300,000 distinct CDR3 sequences, approximately 17% found once.

The gene calls are TRBV7-9 and TRBJ2-5; 12 nucleotides line up with TRBD1. Material for sequencing was blood. This TCR derives from a woman aged 55-75 years with Graves' ophthalmopathy. CDR3 amino acids: CASNTGTGGGETQYF. The CDR3 DNA is TGTGCCAGCAACACCGGGACAGGGGGCGGTGAGACCCAGTACTTC.